Listed here are 31 T cell receptor beta chains from one sample, sequenced in a study of regulatory T cells in long-lasting Graves disease. Time point denoted: newly diagnosed GD, antithyroid drugs for less than 3 months. After RNA was extracted from PBMCs, the TCR library was made from it. The TCR beta library used iRepertoire HTBI primers with Arm-PCR amplification of CDR3. TCRdb called the multiplex PCR reads again in MiXCR, with one record for every CDR3 protein. The profile shows 400,000 to 500,000 distinct CDR3 sequences, roughly 15% of them singletons. These same records also appear under a second study, on T cells in Graves' hyperthyroidism and ophthalmopathy.

The sequencing here drew on peripheral blood mononuclear cells (PBMCs), taken at new diagnosis, from a patient treated with antithyroid drugs. The receptors derive from a woman aged 40 to 50 with Graves disease.

This clonotype was seen ten or more times. J is TRBJ1-2 and V is TRBV6-5; TRBD1 is a possible D gene (5 bases). V dropped 0 bases and J dropped 3 bases, with 14 bases sitting between them. The germline V gene has CDR1 MNHEY and CDR2 SVGAGI. CDR3 length equals 16 residues. The CDR3 nucleotides read TGTGCCAGCAGTTACTCTTTCGGCCAGGGTGACTATGGCTACACCTTC. It codes for CASSYSFGQGDYGYTF.

The sample holds many counts of this clonotype. This rearrangement joins TRBV20-1 to TRBJ2-7, with D tentatively TRBD2 (5 bases). Germline CDR1 reads DFQATT; CDR2 reads SNEGSKA (reference sequence). V lost 3 bases to trimming and J lost 1 base, with 13 bases between them. The CDR3 spans 14 residues. The CDR3 DNA reads TGCAGTGCTAGGGGCGAGGGTTGGTCCTACGAGCAGTACTTC. It yields the protein CSARGEGWSYEQYF.

This clonotype was detected a few times. A read error may be the cause here, since a much bigger clone is one base away. This chain connects TRBV7-2 to TRBJ2-1; 14 nucleotides agree with TRBD2. Germline V CDR1 and CDR2: SGHTA, FQGNSA. The CDR3 is 16 residues long. The CDR3 loop reads CANSWTSGRPYNEQFF. In nucleotides, the CDR3 is TGTGCCAACAGCTGGACTAGCGGGAGGCCCTACAATGAGCAGTTCTTC.

This clonotype was seen ten or more times. The J gene is TRBJ2-5, the V gene TRBV28; D perhaps matches TRBD1 (7 bases). The CDR3 totals 19 residues. Germline CDR1 MDHEN, CDR2 SYDVKM. V lost 0 bases and J 2 bases, leaving 22 bases between the germline ends. CDR3: CASSLWDRFSAGSQETQYF. The DNA of the CDR3 is TGTGCCAGCAGTTTATGGGACAGGTTCTCCGCGGGGTCGCAAGAGACCCAGTACTTC.

This sequence joins TRBV2 and TRBJ2-7; 7 bases agree with TRBD2. Germline V gene lookup returns CDR1 SNHLY and CDR2 FYNNEI. The CDR3 sequence is 14 residues long. The ends lost 6 bases at V and 2 bases at J; junction bases unmatched: 7. CDR3 amino acids: CASRPGSGTYEQYF. CDR3 nucleotide sequence: TGTGCCAGCAGGCCCGGAAGCGGGACCTACGAGCAGTACTTC.

This clonotype was observed many times. The V call is TRBV7-9, the J call TRBJ2-1, with unresolved D. Germline values: CDR1 SEHNR, CDR2 FQNEAQ (reference sequence). The CDR3 has 15 residues. V lost 5 bases to trimming and J lost 0 bases, with 11 bases between them. CDR3 amino acids: CASSHTKSSYNEQFF. CDR3 DNA sequence: TGTGCCAGCAGCCATACTAAGAGCTCCTACAATGAGCAGTTCTTC.

This clonotype was seen many times. The chain is built from TRBV12-3 or TRBV12-4 and TRBJ2-5; no reliable D call. V shed 7 bases and J shed 1 base, with 13 bases lying between them. This CDR3 region has 14 residues. The CDR3 protein is CASNSWGFQETQYF. CDR3 nucleotides: TGTGCCAGCAATTCATGGGGTTTCCAAGAGACCCAGTACTTC.

This clonotype has more than one count but fewer than ten. The chain joins TRBV19 to TRBJ1-2, with 7 nucleotides matching TRBD1. The CDR3 is made up of 15 amino acids. J was trimmed by 3 bases and V by 6 bases; bases with no gene match: 10. Germline V CDR1 and CDR2: LNHDA, SQIVND (reference sequence). CDR3 sequence reads: CASSPQGLVHYGYTF. DNA for the CDR3: TGTGCCAGTAGCCCACAGGGGTTAGTCCACTATGGCTACACCTTC.

The chain employs TRBV29-1 and TRBJ2-2; TRBD2 agrees at 9 bases. CDR1 is SQVTM and CDR2 is ANQGSEA in the germline V gene. The trim removed 7 bases at V and 1 base at J, leaving 4 bases unmatched. The CDR3 is 14 residues long. The CDR3 loop reads CSGRLAENTGELFF. The CDR3 nucleotides are TGCAGCGGTCGACTAGCGGAGAACACCGGGGAGCTGTTTTTT.

This clonotype was detected many times. The V and J genes are TRBV6-1 and TRBJ2-3; D might be TRBD1 (6 bases). Germline assignment: CDR1 MNHNS and CDR2 SASEGT. Deletions cut 1 base from V and 5 bases from J, with 25 bases between. The CDR3 is 19 amino acids. CDR3 in amino acids: CASSEVGVDRSFFIDTQYF. CDR3 coding DNA: TGTGCCAGCAGTGAAGTTGGCGTTGACAGGAGTTTTTTCATAGATACGCAGTATTTT.

This clonotype was observed a few times. The gene calls are TRBV12-5 and TRBJ1-2; D call uncertain. The CDR3 covers 13 residues. The V and J ends lost 4 bases and 5 bases respectively, with 11 bases between them. Germline V gene sequence: CDR1 LGHNT, CDR2 FRNRAP. The CDR3 nucleotides are TGTGCTAGTGGTTCTTACCAGTCTTATGGCTACACCTTC. Translating gives CASGSYQSYGYTF.

There are many counts of this clonotype. The chain's CDR3 is CASSPASGINTGELFF. The CDR3 nucleotides are TGTGCCAGCAGCCCCGCCAGCGGAATTAACACCGGGGAGCTGTTTTTT. The rearrangement links TRBV11-2 to TRBJ2-2; TRBD2 is a possible D gene (5 bases). CDR1 SGHAT and CDR2 FQNNGV come from the germline V gene. Between the trimmed V and J ends, which lost 5 bases and 2 bases, there was a span of 15 bases. The CDR3 length is 16 residues.

In its sample, this clonotype was seen many times. The genes are TRBV20-1 and TRBJ1-4, with 10 positions matching TRBD1. V shed 0 bases, J shed 8 bases, and the junction held 6 bases outside the gene matches. Germline V gene lookup returns CDR1 DFQATT and CDR2 SNEGSKA (reference sequence). This CDR3 contains 15 residues. CDR3 DNA: TGCAGTGCTAGAGATTCGGGGACAGGGGAAGAAAAACTGTTTTTT. This encodes CSARDSGTGEEKLFF.

This clonotype was counted many times. The genes are TRBV7-3 and TRBJ2-1, with 11 positions matching TRBD2. CDR3 length equals 14 residues. The ends lost 11 bases at V and 7 bases at J; junction bases unmatched: 10. Germline values: CDR1 SGHTA, CDR2 FQGTGA. CDR3 in amino acids: CARRSGRAENEQFF. CDR3 in DNA: TGTGCCCGCCGTAGCGGGAGGGCAGAAAATGAGCAGTTCTTC.

This clonotype was observed at least ten times. The V call is TRBV6-2 or TRBV6-3, the J call TRBJ1-1, with 7 bases lining up with TRBD1. Germline loops: CDR1 MNHEY, CDR2 SVGEGT. The junction had 5 bases not matched to a gene; V was cut back by 5 bases and J by 2 bases. The CDR3 has 14 residues. The CDR3 protein is CASSGGTANTEAFF. As DNA, the CDR3 is TGTGCCAGCAGTGGGGGGACAGCCAACACTGAAGCTTTCTTT.

V and J are TRBV3-1 and TRBJ2-3, with 8 bases identical to TRBD2. This CDR3 is built from 14 residues. J gave up 2 bases and V 6 bases, and 4 bases lay outside the gene matches. The germline CDR1 and CDR2 sequences are LGHDT and YNNKEL (reference sequence). CDR3 sequence: CASSAGGNTDTQYF. DNA of the CDR3: TGTGCCAGCAGTGCGGGAGGTAACACAGATACGCAGTATTTT.

This clonotype was detected ten times or more. The chain links TRBV6-1 to TRBJ1-6, with 7 bases matching TRBD1. The ends lost 6 bases at V and 8 bases at J; junction bases unmatched: 7. Germline CDR1 reads MNHNS; CDR2 reads SASEGT. This CDR3 contains 14 residues. The CDR3, as DNA: TGTGCCAGCAGCTCCGCCAGGGGGTATTCACCCCTCCACTTT. It translates to CASSSARGYSPLHF.

This clonotype was found many times. The V and J genes are TRBV7-3 and TRBJ2-1, with TRBD2 matching 7 bases. V lost 0 bases to trimming and J lost 2 bases; unmatched junction nucleotides: 4. Per the germline V gene, CDR1 is SGHTA and CDR2 is FQGTGA. CDR3 length equals 16 residues. CDR3 bases: TGTGCCAGCAGCTTAACTCGACTAGCTACCTACAATGAGCAGTTCTTC. The encoded protein is CASSLTRLATYNEQFF.

The chain combines TRBV19 with TRBJ1-2; TRBD1 might be the D (6 bases). Germline CDR1 LNHDA, CDR2 SQIVND (reference sequence). The CDR3 is 13 residues long. Between the trimmed V and J ends, which lost 9 bases and 6 bases, there was a span of 17 bases. In DNA, the CDR3 is TGTGCCAGCAGCTCAAACAGGGTAAATGGCTACACCTTC. Translated: CASSSNRVNGYTF.

This clonotype was recorded at least ten times. This chain connects TRBV5-1 to TRBJ2-2; TRBD2 matches at 11 bases. V lost 0 bases and J lost 7; bases outside the gene matches: 5. Looked up from germline, CDR1 is SGHRS and CDR2 is YFSETQ. There are 16 residues in the CDR3. CDR3 protein: CASSLGATSGIGELFF. DNA for the CDR3: TGCGCCAGCAGCTTGGGCGCGACTAGCGGGATCGGGGAGCTGTTTTTT.

V and J are TRBV27 and TRBJ2-5; D gene ambiguous. The CDR3 contains 14 residues. Germline-derived CDR1 and CDR2 are MNHEY and SMNVEV (reference sequence). Trimming left V 5 bases short and J 4 bases short, with 14 bases between. The CDR3 region is CASSPRNRLETQYF. CDR3 DNA sequence: TGTGCCAGCAGTCCTAGAAACCGACTAGAGACCCAGTACTTC.

This clonotype was counted once. The chain carries TRBV7-9 and TRBJ2-7; the match to TRBD2 covers 11 bases. This CDR3 contains 16 residues. Looked up from germline, CDR1 is SEHNR and CDR2 is FQNEAQ (reference sequence). The junction had 5 bases not matched to a gene; V was cut back by 1 base and J by 3 bases. CDR3 sequence reads: CASSLESSGRDYEQYF. As DNA, the CDR3 is TGTGCCAGCAGCTTAGAGAGTAGCGGGAGGGACTACGAGCAGTACTTC.

This chain joins TRBV5-1 and TRBJ2-3, with 14 nucleotides matching TRBD2. CDR3 size: 17 residues. Germline values: CDR1 SGHRS, CDR2 YFSETQ. The J segment lost 6 bases and the V segment lost 4 bases, leaving 10 bases of the junction unmatched. The CDR3 DNA follows: TGCGCCAGCAGCGGGGGACTAGCGGGAGCCCCTTGGGATACGCAGTATTTT. This codes for CASSGGLAGAPWDTQYF.

Only a few counts were recorded for this clonotype. The chain has TRBV5-4 and TRBJ2-1; D not resolved. The CDR3 runs to 14 residues. Germline values: CDR1 SGHNT, CDR2 YYREEE (reference sequence). V lost 3 bases and J 5 bases, leaving 12 bases between the germline ends. CDR3 coding DNA: TGTGCCAGCAGCTCACCCACCTATAACAATGAGCAGTTCTTC. Encoded protein: CASSSPTYNNEQFF. Supplemented by reference TRBV5-4 and TRBJ2-1, the full variable domain reads ETGVTQSPTHLIKTRGQQVTLRCSSQSGHNTVSWYQQALGQGPQFIFQYYREEENGRGNFPPRFSGLQFPNYSSELNVNALELDDSALYLCASSSPTYNNEQFFGPGTRLTVL.

This clonotype has ten or more counts. The rearrangement uses TRBV5-1 and TRBJ1-1; the D is unclear. V gave up 1 base and J gave up 1 base, with 8 bases separating them. The CDR3 covers 14 residues. Germline values: CDR1 SGHRS, CDR2 YFSETQ. The CDR3 here is CASSLTAGNTEAFF. The DNA of the CDR3 is TGCGCCAGCAGCTTGACAGCCGGGAACACTGAAGCTTTCTTT.

This clonotype was observed many times. The rearrangement uses TRBV28 and TRBJ1-2, with TRBD1 matching over 9 bases. CDR3 length: 16 amino acids. Germline lookup yields CDR1 MDHEN and CDR2 SYDVKM. The V segment lost 7 bases and the J segment 0 bases; nucleotides outside the gene matches: 9. CDR3 protein: CASKVGGQGTNYGYTF. In DNA form, the CDR3 reads TGTGCCAGCAAAGTGGGGGGACAGGGCACTAACTATGGCTACACCTTC.

This clonotype was counted a few times. V is TRBV19 and J is TRBJ2-2; D might be TRBD1 or TRBD2, each matching 5 bases. Germline V lookup: CDR1 LNHDA, CDR2 SQIVND (reference sequence). V dropped 10 bases and J dropped 3 bases, with 21 bases sitting between them. The CDR3 loop spans 16 amino acids. The DNA of the CDR3 is TGTGCCACCTCAGTCCCAGGGAGACGGGACACCGGGGAGCTGTTTTTT. It specifies CATSVPGRRDTGELFF.

This clonotype was seen many times. This chain links TRBV12-3 or TRBV12-4 with TRBJ2-3, with D uncertain. The V end was cut by 6 bases, the J end by 6 bases, with 10 bases between. The CDR3 has 12 amino acids. The CDR3 is CASSSSFDTQYF. As DNA, the CDR3 is TGTGCCAGCAGCAGTAGTTTCGATACGCAGTATTTT.

This chain uses TRBV6-2 or TRBV6-3 with TRBJ2-7; 10 nucleotides line up with TRBD1. The junction had 10 bases not matched to a gene; V was cut back by 6 bases and J by 5 bases. CDR3 size: 15 residues. Germline V gene sequence: CDR1 MNHEY, CDR2 SVGEGT. CDR3 coding DNA: TGTGCCAGCAGGCGGAACCGGGACAGGGGCCACGAGCAGTACTTC. Amino acids: CASRRNRDRGHEQYF.

Many counts were recorded for this clonotype. The chain couples TRBV2 to TRBJ2-5; possible D gene TRBD2, 5 bases. V lost 8 bases and J 4 bases, leaving 14 bases between the germline ends. Per the germline V gene, CDR1 is SNHLY and CDR2 is FYNNEI. This CDR3 has 13 amino acids. In DNA, the CDR3 is TGTGCCAGCCTACGGGGAGTGTCAGAGACCCAGTACTTC. Protein sequence: CASLRGVSETQYF.

As for this clonotype: A far larger clone is one base from this, pointing to a likely read error. The chain couples TRBV7-9 to TRBJ2-3; D is undetermined. CDR1 is SEHNR and CDR2 is FQNEAQ in the germline V gene (reference sequence). The CDR3 spans 15 residues. Trimming took 1 base from V and 1 from J, leaving 9 bases between them. The CDR3 protein is CASSLDDKGTDTQYF. CDR3 coding DNA: TGTGCCAGCAGCTTAGACGACAAGGGCACAGATACGCAGTATTTT.